The 19 T cell receptor beta chains given below trace back to one sample, sequenced in a study of T cell repertoires in ileal Crohn's disease (dated by TCRdb to between 2018 and 2021). The time point label here, explained by the study, means: inflamed ileum from the surgical specimen. Libraries were made using the immunoSEQ multiplex PCR assay. Drawn from immuneACCESS, this table holds only the in-frame rearrangements with V and J called that TCRdb kept. Clones are partly lost; checked studies trace under half to an unresolved V gene and leave the rest unexplained. The sample data list some 14,000 clones, and less than 85% of these were observed just once. Clones ranked in the top ten supply about 15% of the sample. The sequencing input was ileal tissue. These receptors were taken from an adult with Crohn's disease.

The chain joins TRBV5-1 to TRBJ2-1, with unresolved D. V gave up 0 bases and J gave up 6 bases, with 10 bases separating them. Per the germline V gene, CDR1 is SGHRS and CDR2 is YFSETQ. CDR3 length: 14 amino acids. The CDR3 region is CASSLATELNEQFF. As DNA, the CDR3 is TGCGCCAGCAGCTTGGCCACGGAACTCAATGAGCAGTTCTTC.

The J gene is TRBJ1-1, the V gene TRBV30; D gene ambiguous. CDR1 is GTSNPN, CDR2 SVGIG, per germline (reference sequence). This CDR3 spans 15 amino acids. Deletions cut 4 bases from V and 0 bases from J, with 15 bases between. CDR3: CAWMSEATLNTEAFF. The CDR3 nucleotides are TGTGCCTGGATGTCTGAAGCAACTTTGAACACTGAAGCTTTCTTT.

The chain has TRBV27 and TRBJ2-3; 9 bases fit TRBD2. With 5 bases clipped from V and 0 bases from J, the junction kept 6 bases outside the gene matches. The CDR3 is 16 residues long. Germline V gives CDR1 MNHEY, CDR2 SMNVEV (reference sequence). The CDR3 bases are TGTGCCAGCAGTCGCGGGGGGGCCTCTAGCACAGATACGCAGTATTTT. Translation gives CASSRGGASSTDTQYF.

The chain couples TRBV7-9 to TRBJ1-4, with TRBD1 matching over 8 bases. The CDR3 is 15 residues long. V gave up 5 bases and J gave up 3 bases; unmatched junction bases: 5. Germline CDR1 reads SEHNR; CDR2 reads FQNEAQ (reference sequence). For the CDR3, the DNA is TGTGCCAGCAGCCCCTGGACAGGGCCTAATGAAAAACTGTTTTTT. This translates into CASSPWTGPNEKLFF.

Only a few counts were recorded for this clone. The gene calls are TRBV6-1 and TRBJ2-7; 10 nucleotides align to TRBD1. The trim removed 3 bases at V and 7 bases at J, leaving 9 bases unmatched. The CDR3 sequence is 15 residues long. Germline CDR1 MNHNS, CDR2 SASEGT. CDR3 protein: CASSDPGQGKGEQYF. The CDR3 coding sequence is TGTGCCAGCAGTGACCCGGGACAGGGGAAGGGGGAGCAGTACTTC.

The table lists this clone with a few counts. This chain links TRBV6-1 with TRBJ2-2; D is possibly TRBD2 (6 bases). Trimming cost V 4 bases and J 7 bases, with 13 bases left between them. CDR1 and CDR2 (germline): MNHNS, SASEGT. The CDR3 length is 14 residues. The CDR3 nucleotides read TGTGCCAGCAGTGCCCCCGGGGGTAGCGGGGAGCTGTTTTTT. It codes for CASSAPGGSGELFF.

The chain uses TRBV14 and TRBJ1-1; no clear D gene. The CDR3 loop spans 14 amino acids. Germline CDR1 reads SGHDN; CDR2 reads FVKESK. V gave up 1 base and J gave up 10 bases, with 16 bases separating them. The CDR3 loop is CASSQGPSVKGAFF. The CDR3, as DNA: TGTGCCAGCAGCCAAGGCCCGTCCGTCAAGGGAGCTTTCTTT.

The chain combines TRBV30 with TRBJ2-4; D might be TRBD2 (6 bases). The germline CDR1 and CDR2 sequences are GTSNPN and SVGIG (reference sequence). The CDR3 loop spans 13 amino acids. Trimming cost V 0 bases and J 7 bases, with 10 bases left between them. CDR3 nucleotide sequence: TGTGCCTGGAGTGTATCTGGGAGGAACATTCAGTACTTC. The encoded protein is CAWSVSGRNIQYF.

V is TRBV28 and J is TRBJ2-2; D is ambiguous. Germline V lookup: CDR1 MDHEN, CDR2 SYDVKM. The CDR3 spans 18 residues. V lost 5 bases and J lost 3, with 22 bases in between. CDR3 sequence reads: CASSMALLKGGDTGELFF. As DNA, the CDR3 is TGTGCCAGCAGTATGGCCCTTTTAAAGGGTGGGGACACCGGGGAGCTGTTTTTT.

V and J are TRBV5-6 and TRBJ1-1, with D hard to call. This CDR3 is built from 15 residues. CDR1 and CDR2 (germline): SGHDT, YYEEEE. The V end lost 2 bases, the J end lost 0 bases, and 11 bases lay between the germline ends. The CDR3 reads CASSFLGRVNTEAFF. CDR3 in DNA: TGTGCCAGCAGCTTTCTGGGGAGGGTGAACACTGAAGCTTTCTTT.

The V and J genes are TRBV6-1 and TRBJ2-7; perhaps D is TRBD1 or TRBD2 (5 bases each). The germline V gene encodes CDR1 MNHNS and CDR2 SASEGT. The CDR3 runs to 15 residues. V dropped 2 bases and J dropped 0 bases, with 11 bases sitting between them. The DNA of the CDR3 is TGTGCCAGCAGTGAACAGGGTGGGAGCTCCTACGAGCAGTACTTC. Protein product: CASSEQGGSSYEQYF.

This chain links TRBV6-6 with TRBJ2-5, with TRBD2 matching over 11 bases. This CDR3 has 14 amino acids. The ends lost 2 bases at V and 5 bases at J; junction bases unmatched: 1. The V gene's germline CDR1 is MNHNY and CDR2 SVGAGI (reference sequence). The CDR3 is CASSYGTSGETQYF. The CDR3 region has the DNA TGTGCCAGCAGTTACGGGACTAGCGGTGAGACCCAGTACTTC.

Only one count was recorded for this clone. One end of the junction is discordant with germline, which a read error may explain. V is TRBV2 and J is TRBJ2-5, with 8 bases identical to TRBD1. The length of the CDR3 is 14 residues. Germline values: CDR1 SNHLY, CDR2 FYNNEI. This chain's CDR3 is CASSEQGAQEPQYF. The CDR3 DNA is TGTGCCAGCAGTGAACAGGGGGCCCAAGAGCCCCAGTACTTC.

The chain links TRBV30 to TRBJ1-2; the match to TRBD1 covers 8 bases. Looked up from germline, CDR1 is GTSNPN and CDR2 is SVGIG (reference sequence). The CDR3 length is 16 residues. This CDR3 is CALSRGPLLQQGGYTF. The CDR3 DNA is TGTGCATTATCCAGGGGGCCCTTACTCCAGCAAGGTGGCTACACCTTC.

In DNA form, the CDR3 reads TGCGCCAGCAGCTTGGCCGGGTTAGCTTCCGCAGATACGCAGTATTTT. Its protein product is CASSLAGLASADTQYF. V is TRBV5-1 and J is TRBJ2-3; D not certain. The CDR3 runs 16 residues. CDR1 is SGHRS, CDR2 YFSETQ, per germline. V dropped 0 bases and J dropped 4 bases, with 15 bases sitting between them.

The rearrangement uses TRBV1 and TRBJ2-5; the D call of TRBD2 is as the table states it, not checked on the DNA. TRBV1 is a known pseudogene. The CDR3 contains 15 residues. The CDR3 DNA sequence: TGCACCAGCAGCCCTCAGCGGGGGATCCAAGAGACCCAGTACTTC. Residues: CTSSPQRGIQETQYF.

This clone was seen just once. This chain joins TRBV27 and TRBJ1-6; the D is unclear. This CDR3 is built from 15 residues. Trimming removed 5 bases from V and 9 bases from J, with 17 bases in between. Per germline, CDR1 MNHEY and CDR2 SMNVEV (reference sequence). CDR3 nucleotides: TGTGCCAGCAGTAGCGGACTCTTCGGAGGTTCACCCCTCCACTTT. Its protein product is CASSSGLFGGSPLHF.

The chain employs TRBV5-1 and TRBJ2-7; TRBD1 matches at 10 bases. The CDR3 runs to 14 residues. Trimming removed 3 bases from V and 3 bases from J; junction bases left unmatched: 3. Germline V gene data show CDR1 as SGHRS and CDR2 as YFSETQ. This CDR3 reads CASSWGQGNYEQYF. The CDR3 bases are TGCGCCAGCAGCTGGGGACAGGGGAACTACGAGCAGTACTTC.

The chain couples TRBV28 to TRBJ1-4; a possible D gene is TRBD1 (6 bases). The CDR3 sequence is 14 residues long. Germline V gene data show CDR1 as MDHEN and CDR2 as SYDVKM. V was shortened by 6 bases and J by 3 bases, with 11 bases between the two germline ends. The CDR3 region has the DNA TGTGCCAGCAGCCCCACAGGGTCTAATGAAAAACTGTTTTTT. This codes for CASSPTGSNEKLFF. The whole variable domain, remainder taken from reference TRBV28 and TRBJ1-4, is DVKVTQSSRYLVKRTGEKVFLECVQDMDHENMFWYRQDPGLGLRLIYFSYDVKMKEKGDIPEGYSVSREKKERFSLILESASTNQTSMYLCASSPTGSNEKLFFGSGTQLSVL.